The entry below gives a single TCR beta chain sequence along with its context. Its antigen is still unknown. The data are from a study of cytomegalovirus exposure and HLA in healthy donors. Whole-study context: Out of 150 million to 200 million T cells, an earlier analysis found fewer than 140 million unique TCR beta sequences in total.

General study findings and limits: There were a few CMV-associated chains whose specificity for CMV antigens was confirmed in vitro. A list of about 160 TCR beta chains associated with cytomegalovirus was given. The productive fraction for most TCR beta V segments was about 90% or about 30% in an earlier analysis.

13 Jbeta primers and 60 Vbeta primers were used for the PCR. Assay used: immunoSEQ multiplex PCR; TCRdb lists only in-frame clones, some missing. The repertoire holds roughly 97,000 clones, with 81% as singletons. The CDR3 totals 13 residues. Trimming cost V 5 bases and J 9 bases, with 14 bases left between them. From germline, CDR1 is SNHLY and CDR2 FYNNEI. The V and J genes are TRBV2 and TRBJ1-5; the D is unclear. The sequence was obtained from a man aged 35-49 years in good health and CMV-seropositive. Source material: PBMCs. The CDR3 region has the DNA TGTGCCAGCAGTTCTATTGACTCATGGCCCCAGCATTTT. Translated: CASSSIDSWPQHF.